This T cell receptor beta chain originates from a study of CD8+ T cells in alopecia areata. Regarding treatment: oral pan-JAK inhibitor, 5-10 mg twice daily. This CDR3 is built from 11 residues. CDR1 is GTSNPN and CDR2 is SVGIG in the germline V gene (reference sequence). V was pared by 0 bases and J by 8 bases, with 7 bases between. It was cDNA, reverse transcribed from extracted RNA, that served as the sequencing template. TCRdb keeps only in-frame clones here, not all; method: immunoSEQ multiplex PCR. The sample has 150,000 to 200,000 clones, roughly 60% seen once. Remarks on this clone: This same CDR3 is encoded by further DNA sequences in the sample.

This clonotype originated in a human donor with alopecia areata. The sequences come from CD4+ T cells sorted from blood, collected at week 24, from a patient treated with tofacitinib. The rearrangement joins TRBV30 to TRBJ1-2; D gene unclear. The CDR3 protein is CAWSVPGGYTF. DNA of the CDR3: TGTGCCTGGAGTGTACCGGGGGGCTACACCTTC.